This is a list of T cell receptor beta chains from one sample in a study of shared clonotypes between healthy human individuals. Sequenced by immunoSEQ multiplex PCR; TCRdb stores in-frame clones only, minus some. The profile shows millions of clones, about 93% of them singletons. The specimen sequenced was naive CD8+ T cells from PBMCs. Receptor source: a man between 18 and 29 years old in good health. Some clones in this sample may be carry-over from other donors' samples. The CDR3 runs from the conserved cysteine through the conserved F or W. D genes are given only for firm matches. Size is stated for part of the rows, as once, few or many counts, or as a class when the clone is expanded.

TGTGCCAGCAGTGCCCGGAGGGGTAGGTACAATCAGCCCCAGCATTTT,CASSARRGRYNQPQHF,-,-,TRBV6-1,TRBJ1-5
TGTGCCAGCAGCGTAGGAAGCGGGAGTCTAACCTACGAGCAGTACTTC,CASSVGSGSLTYEQYF,once,TRBD2,TRBV7-9,TRBJ2-7
TGTGCCAGCAGCGAGGGGGGAGTCGACAATGAGCAGTTCTTC,CASSEGGVDNEQFF,-,-,TRBV9,TRBJ2-1
TGTGCCAGCAGTAACTCTCCGGGACGCCTGAACACTGAAGCTTTCTTT,CASSNSPGRLNTEAFF,-,-,TRBV28,TRBJ1-1
TGTGCCAGCAGCCCACCCAGGGGGCGCGAGCAGTACTTC,CASSPPRGREQYF,-,TRBD1,TRBV7-9,TRBJ2-7
TGTGCCAGCAGCTTAGTTATCGGGGGGCGCCAAGAGACCCAGTACTTC,CASSLVIGGRQETQYF,-,-,TRBV13,TRBJ2-5
TGTGCCAGCAGCGATACAGGGGGCTATGGCTACACCTTC,CASSDTGGYGYTF,-,TRBD1,TRBV2,TRBJ1-2
TGCGCCAGCAGCTGGGAGGGGCCGAACACTGAAGCTTTCTTT,CASSWEGPNTEAFF,-,-,TRBV5-1,TRBJ1-1
TGTGCCAGCAGTTACTCAGCGGAGCGCTCAGATACGCAGTATTTT,CASSYSAERSDTQYF,-,-,TRBV6-5,TRBJ2-3
TGTGCCAGCAGCTTTAGCCCGCTTGAGCGGAACACCTACGAGCAGTACTTC,CASSFSPLERNTYEQYF,-,-,TRBV5-5,TRBJ2-7
TGTGCCAGCAGACAGGCTCGCAATGAGCAGTTCTTC,CASRQARNEQFF,-,-,TRBV2,TRBJ2-1
TGTGCCAGCAGCCTAACTAGCGGGTTACTGCCTTTCTACGAGCAGTACTTC,CASSLTSGLLPFYEQYF,-,TRBD2,TRBV7-6,TRBJ2-7
TGTGCCAGCAGTTACTCCACGGTGCCATTTGTTTACGAGCAGTACTTC,CASSYSTVPFVYEQYF,once,-,TRBV6-6,TRBJ2-7
TGTGCCAGCAGGTCAACCACGGGCAGGGCGAAGGAGGGCTACACCTTC,CASRSTTGRAKEGYTF,-,-,TRBV13,TRBJ1-2
TGTGCCAGCAGCTTATCCGGGACAGGGGAGGGATACTTC,CASSLSGTGEGYF,-,TRBD1,TRBV7-8,TRBJ2-7
TGTGCCAGCAGCTTAGTCGGGACTTTTGGGGATACTCTCTACAATGAGCAGTTCTTC,CASSLVGTFGDTLYNEQFF,-,-,TRBV11-1,TRBJ2-1
TGTGCCTGGAGTGTAGGGTTAGAGACCCAGTACTTC,CAWSVGLETQYF,-,-,TRBV30,TRBJ2-5
TGTGCCAGCAGCGTAGCGGGAGCCGGGGAGACCCAGTACTTC,CASSVAGAGETQYF,-,-,TRBV9,TRBJ2-5
TGTGCCAGCAGTTTCGTCGGGACAGGGGTGTACGAGCAGTACTTC,CASSFVGTGVYEQYF,once,TRBD1,TRBV27,TRBJ2-7
TGTGCCAGCAGCCAAGAATCTGTGGGCACTGAAGCTTTCTTT,CASSQESVGTEAFF,-,-,TRBV4-2,TRBJ1-1
TGCGCCAGCAGCCAAGACTGGACAACCCGCTCTGGGGCCAACGTCCTGACTTTC,CASSQDWTTRSGANVLTF,-,-,TRBV4-1,TRBJ2-6
TGCAGCGCACGACAGGGGGCCAGCTACGAGCAGTACTTC,CSARQGASYEQYF,-,TRBD1,TRBV29-1,TRBJ2-7
TGTGCCAGCAGCGTATGGGACAGGGGGCTGGATGAGCAGTTCTTC,CASSVWDRGLDEQFF,-,TRBD1,TRBV9,TRBJ2-1
TGTGCCAGCAGCGTCGGGGTAGAGTTTGAGACCCAGTACTTC,CASSVGVEFETQYF,-,-,TRBV6-5,TRBJ2-5
TGTGCCAGCAGCTTAGGGGTCCTCCCTAGGGGCTACACCTTC,CASSLGVLPRGYTF,-,-,TRBV7-9,TRBJ1-2
TGTGCCATCAGTGTGACAACTCTCACCAGGGGCGCTCCTAACTATGGCTACACCTTC,CAISVTTLTRGAPNYGYTF,-,-,TRBV10-3,TRBJ1-2
TGTGCCAGTAAGAAAATAGCGGGGTCCGTCTACGAGCAGTACTTC,CASKKIAGSVYEQYF,-,TRBD2,TRBV19,TRBJ2-7
TGTGCCAGCAGCCCAAGGGTACAGATCGTTGAGCCCGGGGAGCTGTTTTTT,CASSPRVQIVEPGELFF,once,-,TRBV2,TRBJ2-2
TGTGCCAGCAGTGGAACAGGGAGCACCTACGAGCAGTACTTC,CASSGTGSTYEQYF,-,-,TRBV6-1,TRBJ2-7
TGTGCCAGCAGTTTAGGTCCGAACGAGCAGTACTTC,CASSLGPNEQYF,-,-,TRBV28,TRBJ2-7
TGCGCCAGCAGACAGGGGGAGGATAATCAGCCCCAGCATTTT,CASRQGEDNQPQHF,-,TRBD1,TRBV4-1,TRBJ1-5
TGTGCCAGCAGTCCGAGGCAGGGGGAGTACGAGCAGTACTTC,CASSPRQGEYEQYF,once,TRBD1,TRBV27,TRBJ2-7
TGCAGCGTTGTTGGGGGGTTCACTGAAGCTTTCTTT,CSVVGGFTEAFF,-,-,TRBV29-1,TRBJ1-1
TGTGCCAGCAGTGAAGTGGGGGGCCCGTACGAGCAGTACTTC,CASSEVGGPYEQYF,-,-,TRBV6-1,TRBJ2-7
TGTGCCAGCAGCCTGTGGGCTTTAGCTAACTATGGCTACACCTTC,CASSLWALANYGYTF,-,-,TRBV9,TRBJ1-2
TGTGCCATCAGTGAGTCGACAGGGGCGGATCTCTACGAGCAGTACTTC,CAISESTGADLYEQYF,-,TRBD1,TRBV10-3,TRBJ2-7